The present T cell receptor beta chain was sequenced within a study of blood T cells in healthy people across ages. Whole-study results and caveats: The long-lived group displayed more naive CD4+ cells, plus higher diversity, than the aged donors did. Researchers report that TCR beta diversity correlated strongly with naive T cell percentage.

Worth noting for this clonotype: Its specificity is unknown.

The use of a sample-barcoded 5' primer and a J-beta primer mix characterized a second PCR of about 6 to 11 cycles. TCRdb passed the 5' RACE reads through MiXCR, listing each CDR3 protein once. Among fewer than 1 million distinct CDR3 sequences, roughly 44% were seen once, and the ten largest hold about 21%. CDR1 MNHEY and CDR2 SMNVEV come from the germline V gene (reference sequence). The CDR3 has 13 amino acids. The chain has TRBV27 and TRBJ2-4; D unclear. The J call may not be correct, given that the DNA end is closer to TRBJ2-7. The sequencing input was blood. The sequence was collected from a man aged 55 to 69 in good health. The CDR3 loop is CASSDGLYYEQYF. As DNA, the CDR3 is TGTGCCAGTTCTGACGGCCTCTACTACGAGCAGTACTTC.